The next 13 T cell receptor beta chains were all read from a single sample in a study of regulatory dendritic cells for organ transplantation. Antigens for these TCRs are unknown. The repertoire was sequenced with immunoSEQ multiplex PCR; TCRdb's copy has only in-frame clones and lacks some. This table has 20,000 or so clones, around 85% appearing once. Sorted subsets were CFSE-labeled and cultured 4 to 6 days with allogeneic dendritic cells. Sequenced: memory CD4+ T cells from blood cultured with regulatory dendritic cells. Regarding subset: CD45RO+ memory T cells. Receptors originate from a human donor in good health.

The chain joins TRBV29-1 to TRBJ2-7; D call uncertain. The CDR3 runs to 18 residues. Germline V gene data show CDR1 as SQVTM and CDR2 as ANQGSEA. V lost 2 bases and J lost 0, with 23 bases in between. CDR3 sequence reads: CSVETINSPFSPSYEQYF. The DNA of the CDR3 is TGCAGCGTTGAAACCATAAATTCCCCCTTCTCCCCCTCCTACGAGCAGTACTTC.

This chain links TRBV2 with TRBJ2-2; 10 bases line up with TRBD1. V gave up 5 bases and J gave up 4 bases; unmatched junction bases: 7. The germline V gene encodes CDR1 SNHLY and CDR2 FYNNEI. CDR3 length equals 16 residues. The DNA for the CDR3 is TGTGCCAGCAGTTTCGACAGGGGGCGCGGCACCGGGGAGCTGTTTTTT. Residues: CASSFDRGRGTGELFF.

The CDR3, as DNA: TGTGCCAGCAGCTCCCTCCGGGGAGTAGGGCAGCCCCAGCATTTT. Amino acids: CASSSLRGVGQPQHF. The chain links TRBV5-8 to TRBJ1-5; D not resolved. Germline CDR1 reads SGHTS; CDR2 reads YDEGEE. Trimming removed 3 bases at V and 7 bases at J, with 17 bases between. The CDR3 is 15 residues long.

The rearrangement joins TRBV23-1 to TRBJ2-3, with D hard to call. TRBV23-1 has ORF status, its function being uncertain. The CDR3 covers 15 residues. Trimming removed 3 bases at V and 2 bases at J, with 12 bases between. CDR3 sequence (DNA): TGCGCCAGCAGTCACGGTGCCCGGATCACAGATACGCAGTATTTT. Protein: CASSHGARITDTQYF.

The chain recombines TRBV7-9 with TRBJ1-2; no clear D. Per germline, CDR1 SEHNR and CDR2 FQNEAQ (reference sequence). V lost 0 bases and J 3 bases, leaving 8 bases between the germline ends. The CDR3 length is 14 residues. The CDR3 DNA sequence: TGTGCCAGCAGCTTAGCGAGCTGGGACTATGGCTACACCTTC. This gives the protein CASSLASWDYGYTF.

The CDR3: CASSQARGELFF. For the CDR3, the DNA is TGCGCCAGCAGCCAAGCCCGCGGGGAGCTGTTTTTT. The chain links TRBV4-3 to TRBJ2-2; D unclear. The CDR3 spans 12 residues. The V gene lost 1 base and the J gene lost 7 bases, with 4 bases spanning the gap. Germline CDR1 reads LGHNA; CDR2 reads YSLEER.

This clone was observed once. J is TRBJ2-1 and V is TRBV5-8; D is unresolved. This CDR3 is 15 amino acids long. V was trimmed by 0 bases and J by 4 bases, leaving 11 bases between them. Germline V gene data show CDR1 as SGHTS and CDR2 as YDEGEE. This CDR3 is CASSLGLGIYNEQFF. The CDR3 DNA reads as TGTGCCAGCAGCTTGGGGCTAGGGATATACAATGAGCAGTTCTTC.

This clone appeared a few times. This sequence joins TRBV2 and TRBJ1-1; weak D call: TRBD1 (6 bases). Germline V gene sequence: CDR1 SNHLY, CDR2 FYNNEI. The CDR3 extends over 13 amino acids. V was clipped by 4 bases and J by 10 bases, with 16 bases between them. The CDR3 DNA is TGTGCCAGCAGTGTGGACAGTGCGGCCTTAGCTTTCTTT. Amino acid sequence: CASSVDSAALAFF.

The rearrangement uses TRBV11-1 and TRBJ2-1; D is uncertain. CDR1 is SGHAT, CDR2 FQDESV, per germline (reference sequence). This CDR3 is built from 12 residues. V lost 5 bases, J lost 7 bases, and 9 bases lay in between. The CDR3 DNA reads as TGTGCCAGCAGCGAGGACCGAAATGAGCAGTTCTTC. Its translation is CASSEDRNEQFF.

The chain is built from TRBV11-3 and TRBJ2-3, with D possibly being TRBD1 or TRBD2 (5 bases each). There are 15 residues in the CDR3. The V gene lost 1 base and the J gene lost 1 base, with 9 bases spanning the gap. Germline lookup yields CDR1 SGHNT and CDR2 YENEEA. CDR3 residues: CASSLGGSRTDTQYF. Here the CDR3 DNA reads TGTGCCAGCAGCTTAGGGGGGAGTCGCACAGATACGCAGTATTTT.

This clone came up once. The J gene is TRBJ2-1, the V gene TRBV10-3, with 13 bases aligning to TRBD2. The ends lost 5 bases at V and 9 bases at J; junction bases unmatched: 4. The germline gives CDR1 ENHRY, CDR2 SYGVKD. The CDR3 is made up of 14 amino acids. In DNA, the CDR3 is TGTGCCATCAGTACTAGCGGGGGGGCCATTGAGCAGTTCTTC. Translation: CAISTSGGAIEQFF.

The chain uses TRBV4-2 and TRBJ2-7; D remains ambiguous. Trimming stripped 0 bases from V and 6 bases from J, with 9 bases between. Germline CDR1 is LGHNA and CDR2 is YNFKEQ. The CDR3 is 13 residues long. This chain's CDR3 is CASSQDAGREQYF. CDR3 nucleotide sequence: TGTGCCAGCAGCCAAGATGCAGGCCGCGAGCAGTACTTC.

The chain recombines TRBV6-6 with TRBJ2-1, with D possibly matching TRBD2 (5 bases). Looked up from germline, CDR1 is MNHNY and CDR2 is SVGAGI (reference sequence). The CDR3 consists of 13 residues. V lost 2 bases and J 5 bases, leaving 7 bases between the germline ends. CDR3 coding DNA: TGTGCCAGCAGTTACGAGCGGCACAATGAGCAGTTCTTC. Translated, it gives CASSYERHNEQFF.